This TCR beta chain was identified during a study of regulatory T cells in long-lasting Graves disease (dated by TCRdb to the early 2020s). Turning to the overall study: Newly diagnosed Graves' disease patients had taken antithyroid drugs for less than 3 months. Peripheral blood TCR sequencing and RNA sequencing compared persistent Graves' disease patients with newly diagnosed Graves' disease patients. The study was registered as a clinical trial and conducted in China. A total of 35 or so samples underwent TCR sequencing: 13 from persistent and approximately 20 from newly diagnosed Graves' disease patients.

Library preparation was by multiplex PCR. The sample was run on an Illumina HiSeq 4000. CDR3 regions were amplified by Arm-PCR with iRepertoire HTBI primers to construct TCR beta libraries. Before sequencing, the PCR products went through gel purification. Concerning the study's data processing: A total of roughly 65 TRBV and 14 TRBJ segments were identified across samples and were used for gene usage analysis of CDR3 amino acid clonotypes. Filtered high-quality paired reads were merged into contigs using COPE and FqMerger. BLAST was used to align contigs to IMGT TRBV, TRBD and TRBJ reference genes, and CDR3 was defined according to IMGT. Clonotypes above 0.1% frequency were classified as highly expanded clones. Shannon entropy was used to measure repertoire diversity, and the Gini coefficient was used to measure V-J evenness. Clonotypes shared by more than one individual were considered public. In TCRdb, the public reads were trimmed at Q25 with fastp and aligned with MiXCR, with productive beta chains retained. Each entry merges the rows of one CDR3 protein and shows their most common DNA and genes. The authors' filters were not applied to this entry. This sample is represented by 400,000 to 450,000 distinct CDR3 sequences; around 15% of them were singletons. Jointly, the top ten make up about 11% of the sample.

Sample time point, as interpreted from the label and publication: newly diagnosed GD, antithyroid drugs for less than 3 months. For both TCR sequencing and RNA sequencing, RNA was extracted from PBMCs using TRIzol. The diagnosis of Graves' disease was made according to American Thyroid Association guidelines. Patients for the study were recruited at an endocrinology department in Xi'an, China. Each patient gave 8.5 to 9.5 milliliters of peripheral blood, collected in an EDTA anticoagulant tube. Ficoll Paque Plus density gradient separation was used to isolate PBMCs, and no further T cell sorting was performed. An Agilent 2100 Bioanalyzer and agarose gel were used to check RNA quality, while a NanoDrop 2000 measured RNA concentration. Results the study describes overall, beyond this receptor: TRBV28, TRBJ1-2 and TRBJ2-5 were preferentially used in persistent disease, while TRBV20-1 and TRBJ2-1 were favored in newly diagnosed disease. Sequencing and analysis were limited to the TCR beta chain. The authors noted that the small sample size was a limitation that may lower accuracy. Persistent Graves' disease patients showed lower TCR Shannon entropy and fewer highly expanded clones than newly diagnosed patients, suggesting clonal expansion. Peripheral blood alone was examined, since thyroid tissue, which constituted the primary lesion, could not be accessed. More public clonotypes were shared among persistent patients (about 2,800) than among newly diagnosed patients (roughly 960).

The CDR1 and CDR2 encoded by the germline V gene are SQVTM and ANQGSEA. The CDR3 goes from the cysteine to the phenylalanine over 12 residues. Left in the record is the CDR3 DNA by itself, 36 bases read in frame from the first base. Trimming takes 4 bases from V and 3 bases from J, and the germline ends sit 7 bases apart. This clonotype was found a few times. It lacks a known antigen. Base qualities were left out, and no much larger clone turns up one base away. The sample was also reused in another study, on T cells in Graves' hyperthyroidism and ophthalmopathy. Drawing on the second study: A patient counted as having stable Graves' hyperthyroidism if no progression to ophthalmopathy occurred over 18 months of follow-up. Hyperthyroidism patients were newly diagnosed, had a disease duration of under 2 months, and were aged 18 to 65 years. The study excluded patients with uncontrolled infections, other autoimmune diseases, pregnancy or lactation. Diagnoses were established on the basis of clinical symptoms, serum thyroxine and TRAb, thyroid ultrasound, and orbital computed tomography. The first round of RT-PCR for the TCR CDR3 was performed with the HTBI primer set and the Qiagen OneStep RT-PCR kit. Blood samples also contained most of the expanded thyroid clonotypes (frequency above 0.001), which suggests that blood repertoires may reflect thyroid immune responses. A 13 V-J signature model separated ophthalmopathy from stable hyperthyroidism, with 87.88% sensitivity and about 81% specificity in cross-validation and 80%/75% in testing. During validation, the model predicted progression to ophthalmopathy a median of approximately 6.5 months ahead of onset, with approximately 70% sensitivity and about 75% specificity. TCR V-J signatures able to tell the groups apart were searched for in a discovery cohort of 95 or so patients, of whom around 42 had Graves' ophthalmopathy and 57 had stable Graves' hyperthyroidism. Prospective prediction of ophthalmopathy was tested in an independent validation cohort consisting of 18 hyperthyroidism patients and around 17 patients who later progressed to ophthalmopathy. The 75 to 100 discovery patients were randomly split 7:3 into training and test sets. Thyroid tissue and blood T-cell repertoires from more than five Graves' hyperthyroidism patients were also compared in the study. After sampling, hyperthyroidism patients received methimazole starting at 30 mg daily, and ophthalmopathy patients received high-dose intravenous methylprednisolone. The libraries were constructed in a second round of multiplex PCR and then size-selected and purified. Libraries were sequenced paired-end with 100 bp reads on an Illumina HiSeq2000. SOAPnuke was used to process the raw data, with reads discarded if the reads contained adapters or uncalled bases, had a mean Phred below 15, or lacked an exact constant-primer or identifier match. High-quality paired reads were merged with COPE v1.2.5, and unique nucleotide sequences were defined as clonotypes. MiTCR v1.1 was used to align clonotypes to the IMGT TRBV, TRBD and TRBJ reference segments. Analysis was restricted to V-J combinations with a frequency above 0.0001, which covered just over 98% of repertoires. A TCS score was defined as the ratio between F50 (clonal expansion) and ExV (chaos), using BLOSUM62-based TCRdist between CDR3 peptides within each V-J. Welch's t-statistics and random forest reduced fewer than 550 V-J features to roughly 13, which were used in a naive Bayes classifier (R e1071). Sample size was not statistically predetermined, and investigators were not blinded to group allocation. The paper describes TCR Vbeta CDR3 sequencing of 120 to 150 peripheral blood samples, made up of 43 ophthalmopathy patients, 70 to 75 hyperthyroidism patients and about 17 progressor patients.

The clonotype originates from a woman aged 25 to 45 with Graves disease. Donor details come from another sample of the same person, matched by shared clones. Source: peripheral blood mononuclear cells (PBMCs), taken at new diagnosis, from a patient treated with antithyroid drugs. The rearranged chain carries TRBV29-1 and TRBJ2-1, with no D gene named confidently. This receptor has the CDR3 CSVGGYYNEQFF. The bases read TGCAGCGTTGGCGGCTACTACAATGAGCAGTTCTTC.